These 30 T cell receptor beta chains came from one sample sequenced in a study of OX40 agonist ivuxolimab in advanced cancers. Clones were read by immunoSEQ multiplex PCR, and TCRdb kept only the in-frame ones, dropping some. Here the sample spans 50,000 to 80,000 clones, approximately 81% being singletons. Sequences were derived from CD4+ or CD8+ T cells sorted from blood, sampled in a trial of the OX40 agonist ivuxolimab. All receptors come from an adult with an advanced solid tumor such as melanoma, head and neck, liver or kidney cancer.

This rearrangement joins TRBV28 to TRBJ2-3, with TRBD1 matching over 8 bases. This CDR3 region has 14 residues. Germline CDR1 is MDHEN and CDR2 is SYDVKM. V was pared by 6 bases and J by 4 bases, with 6 bases of the junction left unmatched. The CDR3 nucleotides are TGTGCCAGCAGAGGACAGGGTGGACCAGATACGCAGTATTTT. This encodes CASRGQGGPDTQYF.

This sequence joins TRBV2 and TRBJ2-5, with 8 bases lining up with TRBD1. The J call may be wrong; the DNA end is better matched by TRBJ2-7. Germline V gene sequence: CDR1 SNHLY, CDR2 FYNNEI. The CDR3 is made up of 13 amino acids. Written as DNA, the CDR3 is TGTGCCAGCGATCTTGGACAGGGCTACGAGCAGTACTTC. The encoded protein is CASDLGQGYEQYF.

This clone came up a few times. The genes are TRBV6-5 and TRBJ2-4, with 8 bases aligning to TRBD1. CDR1 and CDR2 from the germline V gene are MNHEY and SVGAGI. CDR3 length: 13 residues. The V gene end was trimmed by 6 bases and the J gene end by 6 bases; junction bases not matched to a gene: 4. CDR3 region: CASSVDRGNIQYF. CDR3 coding DNA: TGTGCCAGCAGCGTTGACAGGGGAAACATTCAGTACTTC.

This clone showed up just once. This chain links TRBV19 with TRBJ1-3; no definite D call. The CDR3 sequence is 15 residues long. V lost 4 bases and J 2 bases, leaving 12 bases between the germline ends. CDR1 and CDR2 (germline): LNHDA, SQIVND (reference sequence). The DNA of the CDR3 is TGTGCCAGTAGTACGAGAGATCTGGCTGGAAACACCATATATTTT. Its protein is CASSTRDLAGNTIYF. The complete variable domain, with remaining parts taken from reference TRBV19 and TRBJ1-3, reads DGGITQSPKYLFRKEGQNVTLSCEQNLNHDAMYWYRQDPGQGLRLIYYSQIVNDFQKGDIAEGYSVSREKKESFPLTVTSAQKNPTAFYLCASSTRDLAGNTIYFGEGSWLTVV.

The V and J genes are TRBV19 and TRBJ2-1; 14 bases align to TRBD2. After removal of 5 bases from V and 9 bases from J, the junction contained 6 bases not matched to a gene. Germline V CDR1 and CDR2: LNHDA, SQIVND (reference sequence). This CDR3 has 15 residues. As DNA, the CDR3 is TGTGCCAGTAGTCTCGGGACTAGCGGGAGAGGTGAGCAGTTCTTC. Its protein product is CASSLGTSGRGEQFF.

The rearrangement joins TRBV27 to TRBJ1-1; 10 bases line up with TRBD1. The V segment lost 1 base and the J segment 8 bases; nucleotides outside the gene matches: 7. The CDR3 is made up of 15 amino acids. Germline assignment: CDR1 MNHEY and CDR2 SMNVEV (reference sequence). In nucleotides, the CDR3 is TGTGCCAGCAGTTTATATTCGGCGACAGGGGGCGAAGCTTTCTTT. Translated, it gives CASSLYSATGGEAFF.

This rearrangement joins TRBV4-2 to TRBJ2-2; TRBD2 matches 13 bases. Per germline, CDR1 LGHNA and CDR2 YNFKEQ. V lost 4 bases to trimming and J lost 8 bases; unmatched junction nucleotides: 7. This CDR3 region has 16 residues. The DNA of the CDR3 is TGTGCCAGCAGCCTCCGGACTAGCGGGGGTGAGGGGGAGCTGTTTTTT. As protein: CASSLRTSGGEGELFF.

The rearrangement links TRBV19 to TRBJ2-1; 7 nucleotides line up with TRBD1. Germline CDR1 is LNHDA and CDR2 is SQIVND (reference sequence). The CDR3 extends over 12 amino acids. Germline trimming cut 8 bases from V and 9 bases from J; bases unmatched to any gene: 7. The CDR3 DNA sequence: TGTGCCAGTGGAAGGGGGCAAGGTGAGCAGTTCTTC. Protein: CASGRGQGEQFF.

The chain couples TRBV29-1 to TRBJ2-1; 13 bases line up with TRBD2. Germline assignment: CDR1 SQVTM and CDR2 ANQGSEA. After removal of 7 bases from V and 6 bases from J, the junction contained 6 bases not matched to a gene. The CDR3 extends over 14 amino acids. CDR3 in DNA: TGCAGCGCAACAACTAGCGGGAGGGGCAATGAGCAGTTCTTC. Residues: CSATTSGRGNEQFF.

The chain carries TRBV30 and TRBJ2-7; 8 nucleotides line up with TRBD2. Germline V CDR1 and CDR2: GTSNPN, SVGIG (reference sequence). J lost 7 bases, V lost 5 bases, and 4 bases had no gene match. This CDR3 region has 11 residues. The CDR3: CAWYGGGEQYF. The CDR3 nucleotides are TGTGCCTGGTACGGGGGGGGAGAGCAGTACTTC.

J is TRBJ2-3 and V is TRBV5-4, with D possibly being TRBD2 (6 bases). The CDR3 is 15 amino acids. V lost 5 bases and J lost 6, with 19 bases in between. Germline CDR1 reads SGHNT; CDR2 reads YYREEE (reference sequence). The DNA for the CDR3 is TGTGCCAGCAGGGCGGCTGGAGGGGCTCCGGATACGCAGTATTTT. It yields the protein CASRAAGGAPDTQYF.

The chain joins TRBV5-1 to TRBJ1-2, with a weak D call TRBD1 (5 bases). The CDR3 contains 15 residues. The germline V and J ends were trimmed by 3 bases and 2 bases, with 14 bases remaining between them. Per germline, CDR1 SGHRS and CDR2 YFSETQ. The CDR3 nucleotides read TGCGCCAGCAGCTGGGCGGGACGGACCAACTATGGCTACACCTTC. Translating it yields CASSWAGRTNYGYTF.

This CDR3 reads CASSTTGPGETQYF. For the CDR3, the DNA is TGTGCCAGTAGTACTACAGGGCCAGGAGAGACCCAGTACTTC. V usage is TRBV19 and J usage is TRBJ2-5; maybe TRBD1 (6 bases). CDR3 length equals 14 residues. The V gene's germline CDR1 is LNHDA and CDR2 SQIVND (reference sequence). Trimming removed 4 bases from V and 4 bases from J, with 13 bases in between.

The rearrangement uses TRBV7-2 and TRBJ2-4; D not resolved. This CDR3 has 11 residues. Trimming stripped 0 bases from V and 9 bases from J, with 3 bases between. CDR1 SGHTA and CDR2 FQGNSA come from the germline V gene. CDR3 DNA sequence: TGTGCCAGCAGCTTAGCGAGCATTCAGTACTTC. Protein sequence: CASSLASIQYF.

The chain couples TRBV5-1 to TRBJ2-6; no reliable D call. This CDR3 spans 14 amino acids. Trimming shortened V by 4 bases and J by 0 bases, and 5 bases separated the two germline ends. Germline loops: CDR1 SGHRS, CDR2 YFSETQ. CDR3 bases: TGCGCCAGCAGCGAGAGCTCTGGGGCCAACGTCCTGACTTTC. Translation gives CASSESSGANVLTF.

This chain connects TRBV11-2 to TRBJ2-1; 14 nucleotides agree with TRBD2. The germline V gene encodes CDR1 SGHAT and CDR2 FQNNGV. The CDR3 extends over 16 amino acids. V dropped 1 base and J dropped 9; count of bases not matched to a gene: 5. For the CDR3, the DNA is TGTGCCAGCAGCTTAGGTCGGACTAGCGGGAGGATTGAGCAGTTCTTC. This codes for CASSLGRTSGRIEQFF. Full variable domain (outside the CDR3, taken from reference TRBV11-2 and TRBJ2-1): EAGVAQSPRYKIIEKRQSVAFWCNPISGHATLYWYQQILGQGPKLLIQFQNNGVVDDSQLPKDRFSAERLKGVDSTLKIQPAKLEDSAVYLCASSLGRTSGRIEQFFGPGTRLTVL.

The chain recombines TRBV28 with TRBJ1-1, with TRBD1 matching 8 bases. The CDR3 has 17 amino acids. Looked up from germline, CDR1 is MDHEN and CDR2 is SYDVKM. V dropped 4 bases and J dropped 1; count of bases not matched to a gene: 11. In DNA form, the CDR3 reads TGTGCCAGCAGTTCGCCCATCCGCGGACAGGGGAACACTGAAGCTTTCTTT. Translated: CASSSPIRGQGNTEAFF. Full variable domain (missing parts from reference TRBV28 and TRBJ1-1): DVKVTQSSRYLVKRTGEKVFLECVQDMDHENMFWYRQDPGLGLRLIYFSYDVKMKEKGDIPEGYSVSREKKERFSLILESASTNQTSMYLCASSSPIRGQGNTEAFFGQGTRLTVV.

This clone has only one observation. The gene calls are TRBV2 and TRBJ2-7; 12 bases fit TRBD2. The CDR3 has 15 residues. J lost 2 bases, V lost 5 bases, and 4 bases had no gene match. CDR1 is SNHLY and CDR2 is FYNNEI in the germline V gene. As DNA, the CDR3 is TGTGCCAGCAGTAATCTAGCGGGAGGGCCCTACGAGCAGTACTTC. The encoded protein is CASSNLAGGPYEQYF.

V usage is TRBV28 and J usage is TRBJ1-1; no clear D. Trimming took off 5 bases at V and 1 base at J, with 8 bases between the two ends. Looked up from germline, CDR1 is MDHEN and CDR2 is SYDVKM. The CDR3 has 13 residues. The CDR3 spells CASSPRPNTEAFF. CDR3 coding DNA: TGTGCCAGCAGTCCGCGCCCGAACACTGAAGCTTTCTTT.

The chain carries TRBV15 and TRBJ1-6, with 8 bases lining up with TRBD1. Germline V gene sequence: CDR1 LNHNV, CDR2 YYDKDF (reference sequence). There are 21 residues in the CDR3. V shed 1 base, J shed 7 bases, and the junction held 21 bases outside the gene matches. The CDR3 protein is CATSRALGTGVLGAQNSPLHF. The CDR3 coding sequence is TGTGCCACCAGCAGAGCTCTTGGGACAGGAGTCTTAGGCGCGCAAAATTCACCCCTCCACTTT.

V usage is TRBV19 and J usage is TRBJ2-7, with 7 bases fitting TRBD2. Germline lookup yields CDR1 LNHDA and CDR2 SQIVND (reference sequence). The CDR3 is made up of 14 amino acids. The ends lost 6 bases at V and 4 bases at J; junction bases unmatched: 9. CDR3 amino acids: CASSRTSFPYEQYF. DNA for the CDR3: TGTGCCAGTAGCCGGACTAGTTTTCCTTACGAGCAGTACTTC.

This clone was observed once. The chain's CDR3 is CASSARGPSIEQFF. CDR3 bases: TGTGCCAGCAGTGCCCGGGGGCCGTCCATTGAGCAGTTCTTC. J is TRBJ2-1 and V is TRBV2, with D perhaps given as TRBD1 or TRBD2 (6 bases each). Trimming stripped 4 bases from V and 9 bases from J, with 16 bases between. The germline V gene has CDR1 SNHLY and CDR2 FYNNEI. The CDR3 sequence is 14 residues long. Filled out from reference TRBV2 and TRBJ2-1, the complete variable domain reads EPEVTQTPSHQVTQMGQEVILRCVPISNHLYFYWYRQILGQKVEFLVSFYNNEISEKSEIFDDQFSVERPDGSNFTLKIRSTKLEDSAMYFCASSARGPSIEQFFGPGTRLTVL.

The rearrangement joins TRBV6-6 to TRBJ1-1; a possible D gene is TRBD1 (5 bases). Germline V gene lookup returns CDR1 MNHNY and CDR2 SVGAGI (reference sequence). The V and J ends lost 2 bases and 4 bases respectively, with 11 bases between them. The CDR3 runs 14 residues. CDR3 sequence: CASSYDAGGTEAFF. As DNA, the CDR3 is TGTGCCAGCAGTTACGATGCGGGGGGCACTGAAGCTTTCTTT.

V gene TRBV6-4 combines with J gene TRBJ1-1; D might be TRBD1 (5 bases). The CDR3 has 17 residues. V shed 0 bases and J shed 4 bases, with 18 bases lying between them. Germline lookup yields CDR1 MRHNA and CDR2 SNTAGT. In DNA, the CDR3 is TGTGCCAGCAGTGACTCCCTCGTGGGGGATGGGGGCACTGAAGCTTTCTTT. This sequence encodes CASSDSLVGDGGTEAFF.

This chain uses TRBV5-6 with TRBJ2-7, with D tentatively TRBD2 (6 bases). Trimming removed 4 bases from V and 7 bases from J, with 18 bases in between. Germline CDR1 and CDR2: SGHDT and YYEEEE. The CDR3 consists of 14 residues. CDR3 loop: CASSPALALREQYF. CDR3 nucleotides: TGTGCCAGCAGCCCGGCACTAGCTTTGCGGGAGCAGTACTTC.

A single count supports this clone. The V gene is TRBV4-1, the J gene TRBJ2-2; D uncertain. The V gene lost 1 base and the J gene lost 4 bases, with 10 bases spanning the gap. The CDR3 totals 15 residues. Germline V lookup: CDR1 MGHRA, CDR2 YSYEKL. The CDR3 is CASSQVDWGTGELFF. The CDR3 DNA reads TGCGCCAGCAGCCAAGTGGATTGGGGCACCGGGGAGCTGTTTTTT.

The V and J genes are TRBV10-3 and TRBJ2-7; D perhaps matches TRBD1 (5 bases). V lost 4 bases and J 0 bases, leaving 10 bases between the germline ends. The CDR3 sequence is 14 residues long. CDR1 is ENHRY, CDR2 SYGVKD, per germline. The CDR3 DNA is TGTGCCATCAGTGGTTTAGACAGCTCCTACGAGCAGTACTTC. Amino acids: CAISGLDSSYEQYF.

The gene calls are TRBV7-2 and TRBJ2-7; 10 bases align to TRBD2. Per the germline V gene, CDR1 is SGHTA and CDR2 is FQGNSA. J lost 0 bases, V lost 4 bases, and 6 bases had no gene match. The length of the CDR3 is 16 residues. The CDR3 loop reads CASSSPSGGFSYEQYF. CDR3 DNA sequence: TGTGCCAGCAGCTCCCCTAGCGGGGGTTTCTCCTACGAGCAGTACTTC. The entire variable domain, with the rest obtained from reference TRBV7-2 and TRBJ2-7, is as follows: GAGVSQSPSNKVTEKGKDVELRCDPISGHTALYWYRQSLGQGLEFLIYFQGNSAPDKSGLPSDRFSAERTGGSVSTLTIQRTQQEDSAVYLCASSSPSGGFSYEQYFGPGTRLTVT.

The chain carries TRBV2 and TRBJ1-5; TRBD1 is a possible D gene (5 bases). Germline lookup yields CDR1 SNHLY and CDR2 FYNNEI. The V end lost 8 bases, the J end lost 6 bases, and 14 bases lay between the germline ends. This CDR3 is 13 amino acids long. CDR3 residues: CASYGGGSQPQHF. In nucleotides, the CDR3 is TGTGCCAGCTATGGCGGGGGTAGTCAGCCCCAGCATTTT.

The V and J genes are TRBV28 and TRBJ2-7, with 8 bases fitting TRBD1. V dropped 6 bases and J dropped 3; count of bases not matched to a gene: 10. Germline CDR1 and CDR2: MDHEN and SYDVKM. The CDR3 contains 15 residues. CDR3 nucleotide sequence: TGTGCCAGCAGCCTTCATCCAGGACAGGGCTACGAGCAGTACTTC. The encoded protein is CASSLHPGQGYEQYF.